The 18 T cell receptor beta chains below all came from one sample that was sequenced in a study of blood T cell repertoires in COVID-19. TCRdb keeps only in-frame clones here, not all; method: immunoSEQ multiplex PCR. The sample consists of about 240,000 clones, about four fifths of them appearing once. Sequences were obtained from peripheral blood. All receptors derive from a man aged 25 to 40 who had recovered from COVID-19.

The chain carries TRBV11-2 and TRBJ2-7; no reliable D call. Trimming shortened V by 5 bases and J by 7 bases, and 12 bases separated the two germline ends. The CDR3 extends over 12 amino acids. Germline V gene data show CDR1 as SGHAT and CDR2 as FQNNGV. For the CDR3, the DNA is TGTGCCAGCAGCCCCCCATCACGGGAGCAGTACGTC. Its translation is CASSPPSREQYV.

The CDR3 sequence: CASSLKTGGYGYTF. Written as DNA, the CDR3 is TGTGCCAGCAGCTTAAAGACAGGTGGCTATGGCTACACCTTC. The J gene is TRBJ1-2, the V gene TRBV7-9; D is perhaps TRBD1 (6 bases). Germline assignment: CDR1 SEHNR and CDR2 FQNEAQ (reference sequence). V lost 2 bases and J lost 4, with 11 bases in between. The CDR3 has 14 amino acids. The full variable domain, in which reference TRBV7-9 and TRBJ1-2 provide the parts outside the CDR3, is DTGVSQNPRHKITKRGQNVTFRCDPISEHNRLYWYRQTLGQGPEFLTYFQNEAQLEKSRLLSDRFSAERPKGSFSTLEIQRTEQGDSAMYLCASSLKTGGYGYTFGSGTRLTVV.

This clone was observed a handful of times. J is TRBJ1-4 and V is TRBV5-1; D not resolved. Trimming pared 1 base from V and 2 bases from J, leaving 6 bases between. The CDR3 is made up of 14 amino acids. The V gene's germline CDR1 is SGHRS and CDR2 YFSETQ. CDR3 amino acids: CASSLSSTNEKLFF. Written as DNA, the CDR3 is TGCGCCAGCAGCTTGTCGTCTACTAATGAAAAACTGTTTTTT.

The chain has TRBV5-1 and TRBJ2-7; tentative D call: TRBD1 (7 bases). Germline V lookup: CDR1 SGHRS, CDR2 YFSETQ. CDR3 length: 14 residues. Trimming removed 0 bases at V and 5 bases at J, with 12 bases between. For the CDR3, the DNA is TGCGCCAGCAGCTTGGAAGGAGGGGGCGACGAGCAGTACTTC. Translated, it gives CASSLEGGGDEQYF.

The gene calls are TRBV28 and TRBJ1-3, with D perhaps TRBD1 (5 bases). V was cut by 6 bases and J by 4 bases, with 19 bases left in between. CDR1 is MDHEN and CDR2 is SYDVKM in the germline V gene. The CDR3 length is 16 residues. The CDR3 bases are TGTGCCAGCAGCACTACGGGGGGAGTGAGGGGAAACACCATATATTTT. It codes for CASSTTGGVRGNTIYF.

The CDR3: CASSITPGGAIGELFF. CDR3 DNA: TGTGCCAGTAGTATAACCCCCGGGGGGGCTATCGGGGAGCTGTTTTTT. The rearrangement links TRBV19 to TRBJ2-2, with 8 bases aligning to TRBD2. Per the germline V gene, CDR1 is LNHDA and CDR2 is SQIVND (reference sequence). V shed 2 bases, J shed 7 bases, and the junction held 9 bases outside the gene matches. The CDR3 covers 16 residues.

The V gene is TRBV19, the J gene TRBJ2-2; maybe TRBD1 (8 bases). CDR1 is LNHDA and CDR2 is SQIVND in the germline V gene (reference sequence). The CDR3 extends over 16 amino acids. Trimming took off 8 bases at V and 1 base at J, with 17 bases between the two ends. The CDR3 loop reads CASGRTGRGNTGELFF. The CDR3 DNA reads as TGTGCCAGTGGAAGGACAGGGAGGGGGAACACCGGGGAGCTGTTTTTT.

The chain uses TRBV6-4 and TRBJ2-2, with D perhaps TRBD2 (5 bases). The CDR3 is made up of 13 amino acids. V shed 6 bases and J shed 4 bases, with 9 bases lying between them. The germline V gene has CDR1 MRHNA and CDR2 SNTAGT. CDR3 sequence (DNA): TGTGCCAGCAGCGGGGATTCCACCGGGGAGCTGTTTTTT. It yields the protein CASSGDSTGELFF.

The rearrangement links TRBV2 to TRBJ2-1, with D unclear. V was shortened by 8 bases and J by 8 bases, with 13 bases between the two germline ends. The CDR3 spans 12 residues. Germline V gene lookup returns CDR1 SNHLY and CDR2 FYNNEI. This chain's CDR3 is CASVALIDEQFF. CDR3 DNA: TGTGCCAGCGTTGCGTTAATCGATGAGCAGTTCTTC.

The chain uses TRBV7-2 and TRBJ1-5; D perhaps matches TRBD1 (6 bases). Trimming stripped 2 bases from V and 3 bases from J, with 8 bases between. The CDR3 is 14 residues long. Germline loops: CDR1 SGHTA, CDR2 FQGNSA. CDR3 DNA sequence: TGTGCCAGCAGCTTAACAGGGAACAATCAGCCCCAGCATTTT. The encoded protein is CASSLTGNNQPQHF.

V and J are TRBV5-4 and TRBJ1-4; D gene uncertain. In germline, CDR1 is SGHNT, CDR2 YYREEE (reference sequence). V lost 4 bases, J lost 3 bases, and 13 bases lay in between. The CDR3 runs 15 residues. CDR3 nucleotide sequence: TGTGCCAGCAGCGTGGGCGGAAATGCTAATGAAAAACTGTTTTTT. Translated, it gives CASSVGGNANEKLFF.

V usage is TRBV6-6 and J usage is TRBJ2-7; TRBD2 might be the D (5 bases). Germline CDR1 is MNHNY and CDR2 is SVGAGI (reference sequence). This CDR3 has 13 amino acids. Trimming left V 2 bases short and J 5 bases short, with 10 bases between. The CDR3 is CASSYAGSNEQYV. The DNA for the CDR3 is TGTGCCAGCAGTTACGCGGGCTCGAACGAGCAGTACGTC.

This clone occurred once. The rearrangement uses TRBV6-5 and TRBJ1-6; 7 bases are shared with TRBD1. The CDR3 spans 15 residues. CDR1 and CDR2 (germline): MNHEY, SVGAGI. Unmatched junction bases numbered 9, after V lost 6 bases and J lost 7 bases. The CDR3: CASSPTGDLNSPLHF. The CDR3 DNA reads TGTGCCAGCAGCCCAACAGGGGACCTAAATTCACCCCTCCACTTT.

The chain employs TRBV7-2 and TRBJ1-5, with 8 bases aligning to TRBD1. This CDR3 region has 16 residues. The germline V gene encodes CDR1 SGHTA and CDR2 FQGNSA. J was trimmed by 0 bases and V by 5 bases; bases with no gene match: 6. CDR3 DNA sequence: TGTGCCAGCAGCGCTAGGACAGGGAGTAGCAATCAGCCCCAGCATTTT. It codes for CASSARTGSSNQPQHF.

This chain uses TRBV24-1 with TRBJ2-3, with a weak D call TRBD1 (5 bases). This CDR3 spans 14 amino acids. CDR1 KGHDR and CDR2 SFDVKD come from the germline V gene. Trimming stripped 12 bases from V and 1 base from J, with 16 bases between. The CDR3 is CAVRGRYCTDTQYF. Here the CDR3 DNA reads TGTGCCGTTAGGGGCCGGTACTGCACAGATACGCAGTATTTT.

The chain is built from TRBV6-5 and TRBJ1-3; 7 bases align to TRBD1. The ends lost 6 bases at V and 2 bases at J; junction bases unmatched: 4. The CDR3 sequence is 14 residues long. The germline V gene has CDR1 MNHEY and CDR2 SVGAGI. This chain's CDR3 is CASRPQGTGNTIYF. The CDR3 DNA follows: TGTGCCAGCAGACCACAGGGGACTGGAAACACCATATATTTT.

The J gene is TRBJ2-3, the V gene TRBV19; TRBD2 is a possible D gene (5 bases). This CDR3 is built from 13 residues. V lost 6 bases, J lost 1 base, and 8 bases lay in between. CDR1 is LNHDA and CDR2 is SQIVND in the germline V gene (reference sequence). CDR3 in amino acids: CASRRAGTDTQYF. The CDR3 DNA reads TGTGCCAGTAGACGAGCGGGCACAGATACGCAGTATTTT.

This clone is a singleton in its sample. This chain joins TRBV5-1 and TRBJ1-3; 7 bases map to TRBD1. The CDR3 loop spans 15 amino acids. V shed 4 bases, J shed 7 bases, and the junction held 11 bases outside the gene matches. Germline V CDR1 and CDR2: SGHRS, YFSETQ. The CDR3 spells CASSPGQLLGNTIYF. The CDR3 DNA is TGCGCCAGCAGCCCGGGACAGCTCTTAGGCAACACCATATATTTT.